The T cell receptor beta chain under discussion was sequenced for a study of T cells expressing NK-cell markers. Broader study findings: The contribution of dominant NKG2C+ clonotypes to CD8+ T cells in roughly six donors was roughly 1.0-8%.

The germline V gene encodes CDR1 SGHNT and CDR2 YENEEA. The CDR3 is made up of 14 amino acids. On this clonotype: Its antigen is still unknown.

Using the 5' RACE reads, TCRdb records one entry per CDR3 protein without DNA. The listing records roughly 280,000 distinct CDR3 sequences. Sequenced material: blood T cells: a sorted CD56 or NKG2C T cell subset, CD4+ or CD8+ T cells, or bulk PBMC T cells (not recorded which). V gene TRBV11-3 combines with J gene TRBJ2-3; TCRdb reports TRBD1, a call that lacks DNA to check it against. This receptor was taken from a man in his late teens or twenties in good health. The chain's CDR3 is CASRQGSRSDTQYF.